The rows below give T cell receptor beta chains drawn from one sample of a study of CD8 T cells in Susac syndrome. TCRdb passed the immunoSEQ multiplex PCR reads through MiXCR, listing each CDR3 protein once. This repertoire shows roughly 170,000 distinct CDR3 sequences, over 85% found once; its top ten account for under 0.095%. The sequenced sample consisted of CD4+ T cells from PBMCs. The receptors here all came from a human donor with multiple sclerosis. CDR3s include the opening cysteine and the closing phenylalanine or tryptophan. The order of the fields is D gene, clone size, J gene, V gene, CDR3 DNA, CDR3 protein. The D gene is left open where the match is weak. Where a row states a size, it is once, few, many or the class of an expanded clone; other rows omit it.

d_gene: TRBD1
abundance: -
j_gene: TRBJ2-7
v_gene: TRBV28
CDR3nt: TGTGCCAGCCGAATCGGGACAGGTTACGAGCAGTACTTC
CDR3aa: CASRIGTGYEQYF

d_gene: -
abundance: once
j_gene: TRBJ1-1
v_gene: TRBV2
CDR3nt: TGTGCCGGCCTTGCAACCCCTGGGACTGAAGCTTTCTTT
CDR3aa: CAGLATPGTEAFF

d_gene: TRBD2
abundance: once
j_gene: TRBJ2-3
v_gene: TRBV6-2/TRBV6-3
CDR3nt: TGTGCCAGCAGTTACTCGACGGCTAGCGGGTTCTATACGCAGTATTTT
CDR3aa: CASSYSTASGFYTQYF

d_gene: TRBD1
abundance: -
j_gene: TRBJ1-2
v_gene: TRBV6-5
CDR3nt: TGTGCCAGCAGTTACCAACAGGGGACCAAGAGGCGCTACACCTTC
CDR3aa: CASSYQQGTKRRYTF

d_gene: -
abundance: -
j_gene: TRBJ2-1
v_gene: TRBV20-1
CDR3nt: TGCAGTGCTATCTTAGCAGCAAAGACCTACAATGAGCAGTTCTTC
CDR3aa: CSAILAAKTYNEQFF

d_gene: -
abundance: -
j_gene: TRBJ1-2
v_gene: TRBV24-1
CDR3nt: TGTGCCACCAGTGCATATGACTATGGCTACACCTTC
CDR3aa: CATSAYDYGYTF

d_gene: -
abundance: -
j_gene: TRBJ2-5
v_gene: TRBV6-2/TRBV6-3
CDR3nt: TGTGCCAGCAGGGACGGAGAGACCCAGTACTTC
CDR3aa: CASRDGETQYF

d_gene: -
abundance: -
j_gene: TRBJ2-7
v_gene: TRBV30
CDR3nt: TGTGCCTGGAGTACGGCGAACCTCTACGAGCAGTACTTC
CDR3aa: CAWSTANLYEQYF

d_gene: -
abundance: -
j_gene: TRBJ1-3
v_gene: TRBV28
CDR3nt: TGTGCCAGCTCTCGGGGGTTCTCTGGAAACACCATATATTTT
CDR3aa: CASSRGFSGNTIYF

d_gene: TRBD1
abundance: few
j_gene: TRBJ1-2
v_gene: TRBV5-1
CDR3nt: TGCGCCAGCAGACCGGGACAGGTGGCCAACTATGGCTACACCTTC
CDR3aa: CASRPGQVANYGYTF

d_gene: -
abundance: -
j_gene: TRBJ1-6
v_gene: TRBV23-1
CDR3nt: TGCGCCAGCAGTCAATCCCAGGCGCTCCTAAATTCACCCCTCCACTTT
CDR3aa: CASSQSQALLNSPLHF

d_gene: -
abundance: -
j_gene: TRBJ2-2
v_gene: TRBV12-5
CDR3nt: TGTGCTAGTGGTCCTGGGCGGGATTCAAACACCGGGGAGCTGTTTTTT
CDR3aa: CASGPGRDSNTGELFF

d_gene: -
abundance: -
j_gene: TRBJ1-1
v_gene: TRBV4-3
CDR3nt: TGCGCCAGCAGCTCCAGAACAGGGAGGGTGACTGAAGCTTTCTTT
CDR3aa: CASSSRTGRVTEAFF

d_gene: -
abundance: -
j_gene: TRBJ1-1
v_gene: TRBV10-3
CDR3nt: TGTGCCATCAGCGGGATGCTGAACACTGAAGCTTTCTTT
CDR3aa: CAISGMLNTEAFF

d_gene: -
abundance: -
j_gene: TRBJ1-5
v_gene: TRBV25-1
CDR3nt: TGTGCCAGCAGTGAACCCGGGGGGGAACAGCCCCAGCATTTT
CDR3aa: CASSEPGGEQPQHF

d_gene: -
abundance: -
j_gene: TRBJ1-2
v_gene: TRBV28
CDR3nt: TGTGCCAGCAGCACTAGGGGACGGGGCCAGGACTACACCTTC
CDR3aa: CASSTRGRGQDYTF

d_gene: -
abundance: -
j_gene: TRBJ2-2
v_gene: TRBV7-2
CDR3nt: TGTGCCAGCAGCCGCCTAACCGGGACACAAAACACCGGGGAGCTGTTTTTT
CDR3aa: CASSRLTGTQNTGELFF

d_gene: TRBD1
abundance: -
j_gene: TRBJ2-2
v_gene: TRBV10-2
CDR3nt: TGCGCCAGCAGTGTAGGACAGGGGGCCGGGGAGCTGTTTTTT
CDR3aa: CASSVGQGAGELFF

d_gene: TRBD1
abundance: -
j_gene: TRBJ1-5
v_gene: TRBV2
CDR3nt: TGTGCCAGCCGTAGGGGGCTTCCAAGTCAGCCCCAGCATTTT
CDR3aa: CASRRGLPSQPQHF

d_gene: -
abundance: -
j_gene: TRBJ1-1
v_gene: TRBV15
CDR3nt: TGTGCCACCAGCAGGCAGCAGAACACTGAAGCTTTCTTT
CDR3aa: CATSRQQNTEAFF

d_gene: TRBD1
abundance: once
j_gene: TRBJ1-2
v_gene: TRBV28
CDR3nt: TGTGCCAGCAGGGGGACAGGGCCTGTCGAGGGCTACACCTTC
CDR3aa: CASRGTGPVEGYTF

d_gene: TRBD1
abundance: -
j_gene: TRBJ2-5
v_gene: TRBV3-1
CDR3nt: TGTGCCAGCAGCCGAGGACAGGGACCAGAGACCCAGTACTTC
CDR3aa: CASSRGQGPETQYF

d_gene: TRBD1
abundance: -
j_gene: TRBJ1-3
v_gene: TRBV23-1
CDR3nt: TGCGCCAGCAGTCAAGAACACAGGGACAGGCTGGACGTCTCTGGAAACACCATATATTTT
CDR3aa: CASSQEHRDRLDVSGNTIYF

d_gene: -
abundance: few
j_gene: TRBJ2-2
v_gene: TRBV18
CDR3nt: TGTGCCAGCTCACTCGACAGTGGGGAGCTGTTTTTT
CDR3aa: CASSLDSGELFF

d_gene: TRBD1
abundance: -
j_gene: TRBJ2-7
v_gene: TRBV7-2
CDR3nt: TGTGCCAGCAGCCCGTATCTGACAGGGTCCTACGAGCAGTACTTC
CDR3aa: CASSPYLTGSYEQYF

d_gene: -
abundance: few
j_gene: TRBJ2-1
v_gene: TRBV9
CDR3nt: TGTGCCAGCAGCGTTCAGGTGGGGAATGAGCAGTTCTTC
CDR3aa: CASSVQVGNEQFF

d_gene: -
abundance: once
j_gene: TRBJ2-1
v_gene: TRBV6-2/TRBV6-3
CDR3nt: TGTGCCAGCAGCCGAGATAGCGGCGCCAATGAGCAGTTCTTC
CDR3aa: CASSRDSGANEQFF

d_gene: TRBD2
abundance: -
j_gene: TRBJ2-5
v_gene: TRBV7-2
CDR3nt: TGTGCCAGCAGCCCAGCGGTTAGCGGGGCACCCCGCCAAGAGACCCAGTACTTC
CDR3aa: CASSPAVSGAPRQETQYF

d_gene: -
abundance: few
j_gene: TRBJ2-2
v_gene: TRBV20-1
CDR3nt: TGCAGTGCTCGGGACCCAAACACCGGGGAGCTGTTTTTT
CDR3aa: CSARDPNTGELFF

d_gene: -
abundance: -
j_gene: TRBJ1-2
v_gene: TRBV5-1
CDR3nt: TGCGCCAGCAGCTGGACACCGGATAACTATGGCTACACCTTC
CDR3aa: CASSWTPDNYGYTF

d_gene: -
abundance: -
j_gene: TRBJ1-1
v_gene: TRBV28
CDR3nt: TGTGCCAGCAGTGTCCTCCCCCCGGGGAAAAGGAACACTGAAGCTTTCTTT
CDR3aa: CASSVLPPGKRNTEAFF

d_gene: TRBD2
abundance: -
j_gene: TRBJ2-7
v_gene: TRBV28
CDR3nt: TGTGCCAGCAGTTTATCATTTGGGGGGACTAGCGAGCAGTACTTC
CDR3aa: CASSLSFGGTSEQYF

d_gene: -
abundance: -
j_gene: TRBJ1-1
v_gene: TRBV19
CDR3nt: TGTGCCAGTAGCAGGCGTGGGGTGAACACTGAAGCTTTCTTT
CDR3aa: CASSRRGVNTEAFF

d_gene: -
abundance: -
j_gene: TRBJ1-4
v_gene: TRBV11-2
CDR3nt: TGTGCCAGCAGCCTAGTAAGAGGGGCCTCAAATGAAAAACTGTTTTTT
CDR3aa: CASSLVRGASNEKLFF

d_gene: -
abundance: -
j_gene: TRBJ1-2
v_gene: TRBV5-6
CDR3nt: TGTGCCAGCAGCTTGTCCATAAACTATGGCTACACCTTC
CDR3aa: CASSLSINYGYTF

d_gene: -
abundance: -
j_gene: TRBJ1-5
v_gene: TRBV4-1
CDR3nt: TGCGCCAGCAGCCAAGCCGCGACGGGACTCAATCAGCCCCAGCATTTT
CDR3aa: CASSQAATGLNQPQHF

d_gene: -
abundance: -
j_gene: TRBJ2-7
v_gene: TRBV7-2
CDR3nt: TGTGCCAGCAGTCCCGAAGGGCTCCCCTACGAGCAGTACTTC
CDR3aa: CASSPEGLPYEQYF

d_gene: -
abundance: -
j_gene: TRBJ1-4
v_gene: TRBV20-1
CDR3nt: TGCAGTGCTAGACGGGCAGGGGCTACAACTAATGAAAAACTGTTTTTT
CDR3aa: CSARRAGATTNEKLFF

d_gene: -
abundance: -
j_gene: TRBJ2-7
v_gene: TRBV30
CDR3nt: TGTGCCTGGAGTAAAAGGGGACGGCTACATTACGAGCAGTACTTC
CDR3aa: CAWSKRGRLHYEQYF

d_gene: TRBD2
abundance: once
j_gene: TRBJ2-3
v_gene: TRBV12-3/TRBV12-4
CDR3nt: TGTGCCAGCACCCTGGGGGGGGTCACAGATACGCAGTATTTT
CDR3aa: CASTLGGVTDTQYF

d_gene: -
abundance: few
j_gene: TRBJ1-5
v_gene: TRBV10-3
CDR3nt: TGTGCCATCAGTGAGTCCTGGCAGTATCAGCCCCAGCATTTT
CDR3aa: CAISESWQYQPQHF